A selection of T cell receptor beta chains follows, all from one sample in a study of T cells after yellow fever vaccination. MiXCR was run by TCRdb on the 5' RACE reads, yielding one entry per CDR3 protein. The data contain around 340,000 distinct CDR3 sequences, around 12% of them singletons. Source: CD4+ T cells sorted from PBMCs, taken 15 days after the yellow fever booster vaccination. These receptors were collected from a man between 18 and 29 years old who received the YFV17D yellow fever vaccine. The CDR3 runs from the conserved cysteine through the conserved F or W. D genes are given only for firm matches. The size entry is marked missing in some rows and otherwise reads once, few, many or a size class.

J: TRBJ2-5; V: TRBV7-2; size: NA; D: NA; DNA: TGTGCCAGCAGCTTAAGTGGGGGGGCCAAAGAGACCCAGTACTTC; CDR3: CASSLSGGAKETQYF
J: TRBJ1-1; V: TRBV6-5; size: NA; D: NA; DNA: TGTGCCAGCAGTACCCGCCGGGGGGTCACTGAAGCTTTCTTT; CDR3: CASSTRRGVTEAFF
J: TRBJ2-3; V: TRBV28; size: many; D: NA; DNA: TGTGCCAGCAGGGCCCCCAGGGCTCCTAGCACAGATACGCAGTATTTT; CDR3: CASRAPRAPSTDTQYF
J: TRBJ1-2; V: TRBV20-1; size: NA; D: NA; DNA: TGCAGTGCCGCAGGAACTTCCTATGGCTACACCTTC; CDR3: CSAAGTSYGYTF
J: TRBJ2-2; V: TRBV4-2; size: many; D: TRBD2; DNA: TGTGCCAGCAGCCAAGGAGCTCTAGCGGGGGGCAAGGGCACCGGGGAGCTGTTTTTT; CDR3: CASSQGALAGGKGTGELFF
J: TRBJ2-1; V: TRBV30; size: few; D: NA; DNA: TGTGCCTGGAGTGTTGGGCAGGGGGGGACTTTAGGTGAGCAGTTCTTC; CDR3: CAWSVGQGGTLGEQFF
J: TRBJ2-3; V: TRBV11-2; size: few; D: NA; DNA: TGTGCCAGCAGCTTAGACAGGCTCCTGGATACGCAGTATTTT; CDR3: CASSLDRLLDTQYF
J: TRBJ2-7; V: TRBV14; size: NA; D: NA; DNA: TGTGCCAGCAGCCACACCCCTTGGCCCACTCCGACCTACGAGCAGTACTTC; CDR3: CASSHTPWPTPTYEQYF
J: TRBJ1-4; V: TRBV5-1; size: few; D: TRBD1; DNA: TGCGCCAGCAGCCGGGGACAGGGGTACGAAAAACTGTTTTTT; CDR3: CASSRGQGYEKLFF
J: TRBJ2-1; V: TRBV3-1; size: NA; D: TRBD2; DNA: TGTGCCAGCAGCCGCTCACTAGCGGGGGGGCGAAATGAGCAGTTCTTC; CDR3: CASSRSLAGGRNEQFF
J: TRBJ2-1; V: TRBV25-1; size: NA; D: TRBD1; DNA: TGTGCCAGCAGTGCCCCCACCGGGACAGGGCATAATGAGCAGTTCTTC; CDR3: CASSAPTGTGHNEQFF
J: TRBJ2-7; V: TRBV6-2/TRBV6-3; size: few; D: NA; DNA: TGTGCCAGCAGTTTCAAGGAGACCTACGAGCAGTACTTC; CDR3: CASSFKETYEQYF
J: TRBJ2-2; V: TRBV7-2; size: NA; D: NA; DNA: TGTGCCAGCAGCCGCTCTAGCAGCGCGAACACCGGGGAGCTGTTTTTT; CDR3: CASSRSSSANTGELFF
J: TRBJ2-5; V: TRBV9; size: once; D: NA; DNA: TGTGCCAGCAGCGTAGGGTCCCTGCGGCAGACCCAGTACTTC; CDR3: CASSVGSLRQTQYF
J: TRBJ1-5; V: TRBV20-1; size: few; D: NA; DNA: TGCAGTGCTAGGCGGCAGGGGCTATCCACCAATCAGCCCCAGCATTTT; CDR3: CSARRQGLSTNQPQHF
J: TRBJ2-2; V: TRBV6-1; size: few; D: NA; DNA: TGTGCCAGCAGTGAAGCACAGGGTAAAGCCGGGGAGCTGTTTTTT; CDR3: CASSEAQGKAGELFF
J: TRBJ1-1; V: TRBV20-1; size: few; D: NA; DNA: TGCAGTGCGGAGACACCGGGACGGAAGAACACTGAAGCTTTCTTT; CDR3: CSAETPGRKNTEAFF
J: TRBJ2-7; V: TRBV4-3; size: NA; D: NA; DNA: TGCGCCAGCAGCCAAGATAGGCCTGGCTCAGGAGAGCAGTACTTC; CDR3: CASSQDRPGSGEQYF
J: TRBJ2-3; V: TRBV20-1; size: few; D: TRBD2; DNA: TGCAGTGCTTCACTAGCGGGGGGGAGCACAGATACGCAGTATTTT; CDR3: CSASLAGGSTDTQYF
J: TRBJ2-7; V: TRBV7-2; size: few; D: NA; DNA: TGTGCCAGCAGCCCGCTCCCGGGTCGAGGTACCTACGAGCAGTACTTC; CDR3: CASSPLPGRGTYEQYF
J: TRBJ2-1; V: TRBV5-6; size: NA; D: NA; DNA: TGTGCCAGCAGCCTCCCGGGACTTCATTACAATGAGCAGTTCTTC; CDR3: CASSLPGLHYNEQFF
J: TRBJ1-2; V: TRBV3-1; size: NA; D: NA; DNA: TGTGCCAGCAGCCAAGTTAAGGCCGGAACAGGTCTGGGGGGAGGCTACACCTTC; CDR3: CASSQVKAGTGLGGGYTF
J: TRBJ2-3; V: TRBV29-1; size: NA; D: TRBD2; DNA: TGCAGCGCCCGAAGGGTAGTGGCGAGCGGGGGAACAGCAGATACGCAGTATTTT; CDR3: CSARRVVASGGTADTQYF
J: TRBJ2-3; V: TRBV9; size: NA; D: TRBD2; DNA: TGTGCCAGCAGATCTAGCGGGGGGGCCGGAGAGATGTATTTT; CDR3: CASRSSGGAGEMYF
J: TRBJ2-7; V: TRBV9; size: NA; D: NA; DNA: TGTGCCAGCAGCGCGAGGACAGATGCCCGGTTGAGCTCCTACGAGCAGTACTTC; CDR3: CASSARTDARLSSYEQYF
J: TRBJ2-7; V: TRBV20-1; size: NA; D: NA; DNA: TGCAGTGCTAAAACCTCCGGGACGTCTTCTGGCGAGCAGTACTTC; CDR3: CSAKTSGTSSGEQYF
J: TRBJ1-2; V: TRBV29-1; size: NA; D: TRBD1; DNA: TGCAGCGCTGAGACAGGGGGGGATGGCTACACCTTC; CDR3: CSAETGGDGYTF
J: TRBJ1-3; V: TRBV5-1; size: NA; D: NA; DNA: TGCGCCAGCAGCCTGGACGGCTCCTCTGGAAACACCATATATTTT; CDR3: CASSLDGSSGNTIYF
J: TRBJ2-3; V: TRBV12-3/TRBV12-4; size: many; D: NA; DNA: TGTGCCAGCAGTCCCGGGGTCGATACGCAGTATTTT; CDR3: CASSPGVDTQYF
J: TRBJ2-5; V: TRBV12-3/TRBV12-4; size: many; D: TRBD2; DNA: TGTGCCAGCAGTTTCAACGGGGGGGGCCGACAAGAGACCCAGTACTTC; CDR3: CASSFNGGGRQETQYF